This TCR beta chain is drawn from a study of T cells after yellow fever vaccination. V lost 4 bases, J lost 1 base, and 14 bases lay in between. CDR3 length equals 16 residues. Germline V gene data show CDR1 as LGHNA and CDR2 as YSLEER. This clonotype was observed a handful of times. Each CDR3 protein gets one entry after TCRdb re-called the 5' RACE reads with MiXCR. In the table there are 450,000 to 600,000 distinct CDR3 sequences, about 13% of which are singletons. This clonotype originated in a young man who received the YFV17D yellow fever vaccine. The J gene is TRBJ2-1, the V gene TRBV4-3; no firm D call. Sequenced material: PBMCs, taken on the day of the yellow fever booster vaccination. In DNA, the CDR3 is TGCGCCAGCAGCCCAGATCAGCGCGATTCCTACAATGAGCAGTTCTTC. Protein product: CASSPDQRDSYNEQFF.